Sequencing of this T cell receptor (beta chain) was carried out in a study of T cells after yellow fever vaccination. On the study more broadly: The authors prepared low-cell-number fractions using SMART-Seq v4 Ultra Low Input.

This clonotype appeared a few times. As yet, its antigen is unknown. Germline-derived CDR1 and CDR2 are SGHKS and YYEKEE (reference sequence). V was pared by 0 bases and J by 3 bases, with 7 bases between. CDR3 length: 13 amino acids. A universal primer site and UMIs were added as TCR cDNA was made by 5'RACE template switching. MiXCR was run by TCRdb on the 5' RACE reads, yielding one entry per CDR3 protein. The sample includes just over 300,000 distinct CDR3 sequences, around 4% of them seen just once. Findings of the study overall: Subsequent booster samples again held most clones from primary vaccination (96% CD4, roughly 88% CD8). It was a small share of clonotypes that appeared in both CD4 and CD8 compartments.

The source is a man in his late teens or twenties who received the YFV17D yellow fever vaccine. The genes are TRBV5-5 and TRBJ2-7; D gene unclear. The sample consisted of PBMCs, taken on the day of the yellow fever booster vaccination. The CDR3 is CASSLAKGYEQYV. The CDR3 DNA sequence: TGTGCCAGCAGCTTGGCCAAGGGCTACGAGCAGTACGTC.